The clone carrying this TCR beta chain was seen ten or more times. What it binds is unknown. V was clipped by 2 bases and J by 3 bases; unmatched bases: 19. Germline CDR1 is SGHTA and CDR2 is FQGNSA. This CDR3 is built from 19 residues. Amplified TCR beta CDR3 regions came from RNA transcripts. The study used the HTBI primer set for a first-round RT-PCR of the TCR CDR3. Via MiXCR, TCRdb re-called the multiplex PCR reads, giving one row per CDR3 protein. The sample has about 500,000 distinct CDR3 sequences, under 20% seen once. Among ophthalmopathy patients, the Clinical Activity Score reached at least 3, the NOSPECS grade reached at least 4, and duration remained under 3 months. The data belong to a study of T cells in Graves' hyperthyroidism and ophthalmopathy. Findings of the study overall: Ophthalmopathy was predicted by the model a median of 6.5 months ahead of onset. Stable hyperthyroidism was told apart from ophthalmopathy by a model built on 13 V-J features. Most clonotypes expanded in thyroid above 0.001 were likewise present in blood.

This chain connects TRBV7-2 to TRBJ2-7; 7 nucleotides align to TRBD2. The specimen sequenced was blood. This sequence was found in a woman younger than 35 with Graves' ophthalmopathy. The DNA of the CDR3 is TGTGCCAGCAGCTTACCGCGCCGGAGTGCCGGGGGGTCTTTCTACGAGCAGTACTTC. As protein: CASSLPRRSAGGSFYEQYF.